The 10 T cell receptor beta chains below come from one sample, sequenced in a study of T-cell memory formation after mild COVID-19 listed by TCRdb under 2021. Library construction relied on 5' RACE. Sequencer: Illumina NovaSeq 6000. Through fastp at Q25 and MiXCR, TCRdb rebuilt clones from the public reads, retaining in-frame beta chains. When rows share a CDR3 protein, they turn into one entry using the most common DNA and genes. Within this sample are 300,000 to 350,000 distinct CDR3 sequences, with around 15% of them counted one time only. Roughly 21% of the sample is in the top ten clones. Sequences were obtained from PBMCs or a T cell subset sorted from them (not recorded which). All receptors come from a man aged 18 to 30 who had mild COVID-19 (a few samples of this study predate the infection). The sample titles of this study are shuffled in the database, so cell type and time point are left out; the donor was told from shared clones.

This clonotype was detected a few times. The gene calls are TRBV18 and TRBJ2-1; D possibly corresponds to TRBD2 (5 bases). The germline CDR1 and CDR2 sequences are KGHSH and LQKENI. V lost 2 bases and J 1 base, leaving 9 bases between the germline ends. The length of the CDR3 is 15 residues. The CDR3 coding sequence is TGTGCCAGCTCACCAATCCGGGATTCCTACAATGAGCAGTTCTTC. Translating it yields CASSPIRDSYNEQFF.

The V call is TRBV29-1, the J call TRBJ2-7, with 7 bases that match TRBD1. Germline values: CDR1 SQVTM, CDR2 ANQGSEA. The CDR3 runs 13 residues. V lost 3 bases to trimming and J lost 5 bases; unmatched junction nucleotides: 7. Here the CDR3 reads CSVDVPGGDEQYV. CDR3 in DNA: TGCAGCGTTGACGTGCCAGGGGGTGACGAGCAGTACGTC.

This clonotype was seen repeatedly, ten times or more. The chain recombines TRBV7-3 with TRBJ2-1; D may correspond to TRBD1 or TRBD2 (5 bases each). V dropped 0 bases and J dropped 6 bases, with 9 bases sitting between them. CDR3 length equals 14 residues. Germline assignment: CDR1 SGHTA and CDR2 FQGTGA. The CDR3 nucleotides read TGTGCCAGCAGCTTAACTGGGACGAGCAATGAGCAGTTCTTC. Translated, it gives CASSLTGTSNEQFF. Combining the CDR3 with reference TRBV7-3 and TRBJ2-1 gives the whole variable domain GAGVSQTPSNKVTEKGKYVELRCDPISGHTALYWYRQSLGQGPEFLIYFQGTGAADDSGLPNDRFFAVRPEGSVSTLKIQRTERGDSAVYLCASSLTGTSNEQFFGPGTRLTVL.

This clonotype was seen repeatedly, ten times or more. The chain combines TRBV27 with TRBJ2-4; 7 bases are a match to TRBD2. V shed 3 bases, J shed 6 bases, and the junction held 5 bases outside the gene matches. This CDR3 has 14 residues. The germline V gene encodes CDR1 MNHEY and CDR2 SMNVEV (reference sequence). The CDR3 spells CASSLGGAGNIQYF. CDR3 sequence (DNA): TGTGCCAGCAGTTTGGGAGGGGCGGGAAACATTCAGTACTTC.

The J gene is TRBJ2-3, the V gene TRBV5-1; D possibly corresponds to TRBD2 (7 bases). Trimming pared 1 base from V and 5 bases from J, leaving 17 bases between. The CDR3 totals 16 residues. CDR1 is SGHRS, CDR2 YFSETQ, per germline. The CDR3 region is CASSLSGGQGGDTQYF. CDR3 DNA: TGCGCCAGCAGCTTGTCCGGGGGGCAGGGTGGAGATACGCAGTATTTT.

In this sample, this clonotype turned up a few times. The chain uses TRBV9 and TRBJ2-2; perhaps D is TRBD1 or TRBD2 (6 bases each). The CDR3 sequence is 14 residues long. The ends were cut back, 6 bases at V and 2 bases at J, with 11 bases in the middle. Germline-derived CDR1 and CDR2 are SGDLS and YYNGEE. CDR3 bases: TGTGCCAGCAACGGGGGCGGCAACACCGGGGAGCTGTTTTTT. Its protein product is CASNGGGNTGELFF.

This clonotype turned up a few times. The genes are TRBV25-1 and TRBJ1-2; maybe TRBD1 (5 bases). The CDR3 covers 13 residues. The germline gives CDR1 MGHDK, CDR2 SYGVNS. Deletions cut 4 bases from V and 3 bases from J, with 9 bases between. CDR3 loop: CASSAGYDYGYTF. The CDR3 DNA reads as TGTGCCAGCAGTGCAGGGTATGACTATGGCTACACCTTC.

A few counts support this clonotype. V and J are TRBV18 and TRBJ2-5; no definite D call. CDR1 is KGHSH, CDR2 LQKENI, per germline. Trimming took off 3 bases at V and 1 base at J, with 15 bases between the two ends. The CDR3 contains 16 residues. The CDR3 sequence: CASSPYWTETQETQYF. The CDR3 bases are TGTGCCAGCTCACCTTATTGGACCGAAACCCAAGAGACCCAGTACTTC.

This clonotype was seen a handful of times. The rearrangement links TRBV7-2 to TRBJ2-2; D not resolved. Trimming shortened V by 7 bases and J by 6 bases, and 15 bases separated the two germline ends. In germline, CDR1 is SGHTA, CDR2 FQGNSA. This CDR3 comprises 14 residues. CDR3 sequence: CASTPSARPGELFF. The CDR3 nucleotides are TGTGCCAGCACCCCAAGCGCCAGGCCCGGGGAGCTGTTTTTT.

This clonotype was detected only a few times. For the CDR3, the DNA is TGCGCCAGCAGTGACAGGGTCGGTTCAGATACGCAGTATTTT. This encodes CASSDRVGSDTQYF. V is TRBV10-2 and J is TRBJ2-3; TRBD1 is a possible D gene (5 bases). CDR3 length equals 14 residues. Trimming removed 3 bases at V and 4 bases at J, with 11 bases between. The V gene's germline CDR1 is WSHSY and CDR2 SAAADI.